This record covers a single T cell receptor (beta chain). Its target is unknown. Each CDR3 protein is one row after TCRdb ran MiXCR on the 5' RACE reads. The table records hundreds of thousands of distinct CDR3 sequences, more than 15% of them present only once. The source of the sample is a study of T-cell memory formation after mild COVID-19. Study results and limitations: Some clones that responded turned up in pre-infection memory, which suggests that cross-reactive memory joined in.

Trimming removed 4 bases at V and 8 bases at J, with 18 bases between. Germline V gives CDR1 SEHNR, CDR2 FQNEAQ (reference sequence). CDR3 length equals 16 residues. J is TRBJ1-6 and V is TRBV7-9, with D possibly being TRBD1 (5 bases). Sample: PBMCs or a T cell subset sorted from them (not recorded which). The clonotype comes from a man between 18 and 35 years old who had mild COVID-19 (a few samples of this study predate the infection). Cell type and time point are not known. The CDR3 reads CASSSTKRGGDSPLHF. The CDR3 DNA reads TGTGCCAGCAGCTCGACAAAAAGGGGAGGTGATTCACCCCTCCACTTT.